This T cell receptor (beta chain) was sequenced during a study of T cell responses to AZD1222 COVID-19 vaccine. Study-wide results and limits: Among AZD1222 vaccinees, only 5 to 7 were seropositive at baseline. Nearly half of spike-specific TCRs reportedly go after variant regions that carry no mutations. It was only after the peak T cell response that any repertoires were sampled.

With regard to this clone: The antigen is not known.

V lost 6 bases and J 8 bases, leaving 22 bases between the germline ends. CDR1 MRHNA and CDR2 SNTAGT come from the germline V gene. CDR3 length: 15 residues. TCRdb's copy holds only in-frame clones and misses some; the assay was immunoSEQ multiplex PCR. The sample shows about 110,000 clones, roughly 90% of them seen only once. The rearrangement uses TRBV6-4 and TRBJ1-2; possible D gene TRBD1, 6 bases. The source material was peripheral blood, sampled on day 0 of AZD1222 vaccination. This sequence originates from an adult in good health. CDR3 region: CASREDSTNYRGYTF. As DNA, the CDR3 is TGTGCCAGCAGAGAGGACAGTACCAACTATCGAGGCTACACCTTC.